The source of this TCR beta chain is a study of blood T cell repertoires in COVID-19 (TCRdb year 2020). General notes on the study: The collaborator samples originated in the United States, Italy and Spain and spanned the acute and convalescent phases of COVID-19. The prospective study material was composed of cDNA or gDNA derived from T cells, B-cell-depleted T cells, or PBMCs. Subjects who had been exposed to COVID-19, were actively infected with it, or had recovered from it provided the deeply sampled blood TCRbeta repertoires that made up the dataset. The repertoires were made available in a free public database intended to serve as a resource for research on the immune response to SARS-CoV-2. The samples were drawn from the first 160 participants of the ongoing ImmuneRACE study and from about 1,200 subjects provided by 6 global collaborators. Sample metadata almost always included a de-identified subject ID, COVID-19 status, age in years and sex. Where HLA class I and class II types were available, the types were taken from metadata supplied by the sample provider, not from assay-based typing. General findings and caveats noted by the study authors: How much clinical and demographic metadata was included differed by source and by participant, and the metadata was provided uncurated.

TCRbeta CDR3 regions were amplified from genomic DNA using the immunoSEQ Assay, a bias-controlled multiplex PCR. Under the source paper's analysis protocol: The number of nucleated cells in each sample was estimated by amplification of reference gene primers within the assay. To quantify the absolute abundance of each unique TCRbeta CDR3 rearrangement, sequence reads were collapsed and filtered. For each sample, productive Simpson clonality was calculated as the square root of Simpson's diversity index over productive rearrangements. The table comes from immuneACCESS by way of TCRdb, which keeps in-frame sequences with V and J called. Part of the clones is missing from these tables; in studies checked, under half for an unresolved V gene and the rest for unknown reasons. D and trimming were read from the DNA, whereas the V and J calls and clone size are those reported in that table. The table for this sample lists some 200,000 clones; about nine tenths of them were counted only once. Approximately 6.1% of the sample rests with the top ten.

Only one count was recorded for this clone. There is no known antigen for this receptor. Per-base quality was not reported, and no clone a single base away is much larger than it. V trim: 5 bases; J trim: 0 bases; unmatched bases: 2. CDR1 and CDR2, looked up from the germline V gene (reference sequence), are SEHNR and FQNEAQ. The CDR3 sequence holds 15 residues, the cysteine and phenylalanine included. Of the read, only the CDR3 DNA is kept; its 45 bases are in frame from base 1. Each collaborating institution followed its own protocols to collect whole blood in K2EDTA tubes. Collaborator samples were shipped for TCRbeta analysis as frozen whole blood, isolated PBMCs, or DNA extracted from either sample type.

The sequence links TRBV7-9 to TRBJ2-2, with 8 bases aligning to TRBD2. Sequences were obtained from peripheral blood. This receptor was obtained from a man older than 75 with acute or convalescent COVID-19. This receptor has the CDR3 CASSPGGSNTGELFF. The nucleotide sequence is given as TGTGCCAGCAGCCCGGGAGGGTCGAACACCGGGGAGCTGTTTTTT.